These 9 T cell receptor beta chains originate from one sample sequenced in a study of metastatic and nonmetastatic thyroid tumors. Using MiXCR, TCRdb reanalyzed the PCR reads. Found here are roughly 12,000 clones, 27% of them singletons; the top ten hold 20% to 25%. Not a single patient had been given any form of treatment at any point before undergoing thyroid surgery. Sequencing used adjacent normal tissue. The receptors here all came from a male donor with papillary thyroid cancer or a benign thyroid nodule (not recorded which). Some clones in this sample may be carry-over from other donors' samples.

J is TRBJ2-3 and V is TRBV15; no definite D call. Germline V CDR1 and CDR2: LNHNV, YYDKDF (reference sequence). The V gene lost 0 bases and the J gene lost 4 bases, with 8 bases spanning the gap. This CDR3 is 14 amino acids long. CDR3 DNA sequence: TGTGCCACCAGCAGAGATCGCGGCCCAGATACGCAGTATTTT. It yields the protein CATSRDRGPDTQYF.

The J gene is TRBJ2-5, the V gene TRBV20-1; D tentatively fits TRBD1 or TRBD2 (5 bases each). This CDR3 spans 14 amino acids. Germline V CDR1 and CDR2: DFQATT, SNEGSKA (reference sequence). The V gene lost 5 bases and the J gene lost 5 bases, with 18 bases spanning the gap. The CDR3 DNA reads TGCAGTGCTGGGCCGGGGTGGGGCTCCGAGACCCAGTACTTC. Translation gives CSAGPGWGSETQYF.

This chain links TRBV24-1 with TRBJ2-2; TRBD2 matches 14 bases. V lost 4 bases, J lost 0 bases, and 6 bases stayed unmatched. CDR1 is KGHDR, CDR2 SFDVKD, per germline. The CDR3 is 19 residues long. CDR3 coding DNA: TGTGCCACCAGTGACTACGGACTAGCGGGAGGCTCGAACACCGGGGAGCTGTTTTTT. This codes for CATSDYGLAGGSNTGELFF.

This clone is medium-sized in the sample. The rearrangement uses TRBV2 and TRBJ1-4; D gene unclear. CDR3 length equals 17 residues. V was pared by 8 bases and J by 0 bases, with 19 bases between. The germline gives CDR1 SNHLY, CDR2 FYNNEI. The CDR3: CASLRPIGDATNEKLFF. The CDR3 nucleotides read TGTGCCAGCCTAAGACCCATAGGAGATGCAACTAATGAAAAACTGTTTTTT.

This clone was observed a few times. The J gene is TRBJ1-5, the V gene TRBV12-3 or TRBV12-4; 7 positions match TRBD1. This CDR3 comprises 18 residues. Trimming cost V 6 bases and J 0 bases; bases outside gene matches: 14. The CDR3 sequence is CASSRDGDRKYSNQPQHF. The CDR3 DNA reads TGTGCCAGCAGCCGGGACGGGGACAGAAAATATAGCAATCAGCCCCAGCATTTT.

The chain has TRBV20-1 and TRBJ2-2; 9 bases match TRBD1. The germline V gene encodes CDR1 DFQATT and CDR2 SNEGSKA (reference sequence). This CDR3 region has 13 residues. V lost 6 bases to trimming and J lost 4 bases; unmatched junction nucleotides: 3. The CDR3 loop is CSASTGGTGELFF. Here the CDR3 DNA reads TGCAGTGCGTCGACAGGGGGCACCGGGGAGCTGTTTTTT.

This clone was seen ten or more times. A much larger clone lies a single base off, so this may be a read error. Other DNA sequences in this specimen translate into the identical CDR3. The J gene is TRBJ2-5, the V gene TRBV5-1; D remains unclear. Germline assignment: CDR1 SGHRS and CDR2 YFSETQ. Trimming shortened V by 0 bases and J by 2 bases, and 8 bases separated the two germline ends. This CDR3 has 14 amino acids. CDR3 DNA: TGCGCCAGCAGCTTGGAACTCCTACAAGAGACCCAGTACTTC. It yields the protein CASSLELLQETQYF.

This clone was seen a handful of times. The rearrangement joins TRBV28 to TRBJ1-1; no firm D call. The germline V gene has CDR1 MDHEN and CDR2 SYDVKM. This CDR3 has 15 residues. V lost 3 bases and J 2 bases, leaving 13 bases between the germline ends. The CDR3 DNA is TGTGCCAGCAGTTTTAGGATAGAACTTAACACTGAAGCTTTCTTT. This sequence encodes CASSFRIELNTEAFF.

A word on this clone: This may be a read error, as it is one base from a much larger clone. The DNA is left out, because the CDR3 cannot be placed on it with certainty; the CDR3 is given as TCRdb lists it. V gene TRBV7-5 combines with J gene TRBJ1-1. TRBV7-5 has pseudogene status. The CDR3 is 21 residues long, ends included. CDR3 region: CISVSEAPPCPPFGVDTEAFF.